Below, one T cell receptor beta chain is given with its context. The data are from a study of T cell responses to AZD1222 COVID-19 vaccine. Generated by immunoSEQ multiplex PCR, the TCRdb table keeps only in-frame clones and is missing some. The sample includes 150,000 to 200,000 clones, approximately 90% seen only once; the top ten take roughly 27%. CDR3 length equals 16 residues. The V and J ends lost 0 bases and 4 bases, in that order; junction bases with no gene match: 9. Per the germline V gene, CDR1 is SGHNT and CDR2 is YYREEE (reference sequence). The rearrangement joins TRBV5-4 to TRBJ1-1; 7 bases fit TRBD1. This specimen consisted of peripheral blood, obtained 28 days after the second AZD1222 dose. This clonotype was sampled from an adult who received the AZD1222 COVID-19 vaccine. The CDR3 spells CASSLGGGRVSTEAFF. CDR3 coding DNA: TGTGCCAGCAGCTTGGGAGGGGGCAGGGTCAGCACTGAAGCTTTCTTT.